Included here is one T cell receptor beta chain sequence, with context. The antigen this receptor binds is unknown. No base quality information exists; no much larger clone differs at one position. This sample stems from a study of vaccination effects on CD4 cells after COVID-19 (dated 2022 in TCRdb). For the wider study: To identify antigen-specific CD4+ T cell clonotypes by their expansion, the ViraFEST assay first stimulated PBMC with viral peptide pools and then applied TCR sequencing. Across the study, the median time from the second dose to post-vaccine sampling was 72 days (range 14 to 241). Two million PBMC per well were cultured in IMDM with about 5% human AB serum, 8 to 10 IU/ml IL-2 and gentamicin, plus 10 ug/ml peptides. The study compared SARS-CoV-2 spike-specific CD4+ TCR repertoires before and after mRNA vaccination in COVID-19 convalescent patients and infection-naive vaccine recipients. Altogether, some ten COVID-19 convalescent patients and several SARS-CoV-2-naive healthy vaccine recipients made up the full study. The Oncomine TCR Beta short-read assay on an Illumina iSeq 100 was used to sequence cultures from other donors in the study. Summary of the overall study and its limitations: Clones induced by infection and clones induced by vaccination both contracted markedly at late timepoints after vaccination, which fits with T cell responses waning over time. The study was limited by a small number of convalescent patients, and early post-infection timepoints were lacking. Among healthy vaccine recipients, nearly all vaccine-induced clones were SARS-CoV-2 mono-reactive, and just 1 of 255 was cross-reactive with common cold coronaviruses.

V ends up 2 bases short and J 5 bases short, with an unmatched junction base count of 4. In the germline V gene (reference sequence), CDR1 corresponds to GTSNPN and CDR2 to SVGIG. Including cysteine and valine, the CDR3 has 14 amino acids. Only the CDR3 DNA is retained, 42 bases long and in frame from the first base. The receptor library was made with the immunoSEQ multiplex PCR assay. TCR beta CDR3 sequencing was performed on DNA from the cultured, isolated CD4+ T cells. The authors' analysis ran thus. Non-productive TCR sequences were discarded, and reads were trimmed to the CDR3 region, with only CDR3s of 7 or more amino acids retained. The MANAFEST web app was used to pick out antigen-specific clonotypes by comparing their expansion in peptide wells with that in reference cultures. For clones to be considered positive, expansion at FDR<0.05 versus reference and all other wells, an odds ratio above 5, and a frequency above 0.1% in two replicate wells were required. A clonotype was defined as cross-reactive if the clonotype was significantly expanded both in SARS-CoV-2 spike wells and in at least one common cold coronavirus spike condition. Using the stringdist R package, CDR3 similarity was measured by Levenshtein distance, and unrooted trees were constructed with ape in R 3.6.1. The clones in this table, taken by TCRdb from immuneACCESS, are in-frame only. Not every clone is retained; where verified, under half of the shortfall comes from an unresolved V gene, and the cause of the rest is unknown. V and J calls plus clone size are reproduced from that table; the DNA served to infer D and trimming. Within this sample are approximately 74,000 clones, with roughly 73% of them counted one time only. Less than 2.5% of the sample goes to the ten largest clones.

After about 9 days of culture, CD4+ T cells were isolated with the EasySep CD4+ T cell isolation kit. Each participant received two doses of an mRNA SARS-CoV-2 vaccine, either BNT162b2 or mRNA-1273. None of the healthy vaccine recipients had a prior SARS-CoV-2 infection, which was confirmed by nucleocapsid antibody tests that came back negative both before and after vaccination. On days 3 and 7, half of the culture medium was replaced with fresh IL-2-containing medium. Unless otherwise noted, each peptide stimulation condition was cultured in triplicate wells. Using Ficoll-Paque Plus gradient centrifugation, PBMC were separated from whole blood and then either used fresh or cryopreserved at -140C. The QIAamp micro DNA kit was used to extract genomic DNA from the cultured CD4+ T cells.

The V and J segments used are TRBV30 and TRBJ2-7, and 12 junction bases match TRBD1. The TCR sequence derives from a human donor who received a COVID-19 vaccine. This specimen consisted of CD4+ T cells from PBMCs cultured without peptide, obtained after COVID-19 vaccination. The nucleotide sequence reads TGTGCCTGGAGTACCGGGACAGGGGGCCACGAGCAGTACGTC. Its protein is CAWSTGTGGHEQYV.